This is a list of T cell receptor beta chains from one sample in a study of somatic mutations in cytotoxic T cells in rheumatoid arthritis. Generated by immunoSEQ multiplex PCR, the TCRdb table keeps only in-frame clones and is missing some. The sample yields approximately 17,000 clones, 75% to 80% seen once. Source material: CD8+ T cells sorted from blood. The receptors were gathered from an adult with rheumatoid arthritis. Each CDR3 is given with its conserved first and last residue. D genes are given only for firm matches. Size values are once, few and many counts, or a class for expanded clones, and some rows have none.

d_call: .; clone_size: few; j_call: TRBJ1-6; v_call: TRBV30; cdr3_nt: TGTGCCTGGAGTCTTAGCTCCTATAATTCACCCCTCCACTTT; cdr3_aa: CAWSLSSYNSPLHF
d_call: .; clone_size: .; j_call: TRBJ2-5; v_call: TRBV10-2; cdr3_nt: TGCGCCAGCAGTGAGTGGGACTACCAAGAGACCCAGTACTTC; cdr3_aa: CASSEWDYQETQYF
d_call: TRBD1; clone_size: .; j_call: TRBJ2-7; v_call: TRBV28; cdr3_nt: TGTGCCAGCAGTCCGGGACAGTTAAGCTCCTACGAGCAGTACTTC; cdr3_aa: CASSPGQLSSYEQYF
d_call: .; clone_size: .; j_call: TRBJ2-3; v_call: TRBV19; cdr3_nt: TGTGCCAGTAGTGGAGGACACAGGGGGGGAACGCAGTATTTT; cdr3_aa: CASSGGHRGGTQYF
d_call: TRBD1; clone_size: .; j_call: TRBJ2-5; v_call: TRBV9; cdr3_nt: TGTGCCAGCAGCGTAGCCTACAGGGGCGAGACCCAGTACTTC; cdr3_aa: CASSVAYRGETQYF
d_call: TRBD1; clone_size: .; j_call: TRBJ2-2; v_call: TRBV28; cdr3_nt: TGTGCCAGCAGTCCCGGACAGGGGGCGACCGGGGAGCTGTTTTTT; cdr3_aa: CASSPGQGATGELFF
d_call: .; clone_size: .; j_call: TRBJ1-5; v_call: TRBV28; cdr3_nt: TGTGCCAGCAGTTTAGGACAGTATCAGCCCCAGCATTTT; cdr3_aa: CASSLGQYQPQHF
d_call: .; clone_size: few; j_call: TRBJ1-4; v_call: TRBV6-1; cdr3_nt: TGTGCCAGCAGTGATCCCGTCGGGATATATAATGAAAAACTGTTTTTT; cdr3_aa: CASSDPVGIYNEKLFF
d_call: TRBD1; clone_size: .; j_call: TRBJ1-4; v_call: TRBV4-2; cdr3_nt: TGTGCCAGCAGCCTGACAGGGGATAGGGAAAAACTGTTTTTT; cdr3_aa: CASSLTGDREKLFF
d_call: TRBD1; clone_size: .; j_call: TRBJ2-4; v_call: TRBV9; cdr3_nt: TGTGCCAGCAGCGTGACAGGGATGGCCAAAAACATTCAGTACTTC; cdr3_aa: CASSVTGMAKNIQYF
d_call: .; clone_size: .; j_call: TRBJ2-7; v_call: TRBV5-1; cdr3_nt: TGCGCCAGCAGCCCCGGGACACCTCAGGGGATCGGCTCCTCCTACGAGCAGTACTTC; cdr3_aa: CASSPGTPQGIGSSYEQYF
d_call: .; clone_size: .; j_call: TRBJ2-2; v_call: TRBV19; cdr3_nt: TGTGCCAGTACCGGGACGTTGAACACCGGGGAGCTGTTTTTT; cdr3_aa: CASTGTLNTGELFF
d_call: TRBD1; clone_size: medium-sized; j_call: TRBJ2-1; v_call: TRBV11-2; cdr3_nt: TGTGCCAGCAGCTTAGTTTTTGGGACAGGGGGCTCCTACAATGAGCAGTTCTTC; cdr3_aa: CASSLVFGTGGSYNEQFF
d_call: .; clone_size: few; j_call: TRBJ2-1; v_call: TRBV19; cdr3_nt: TGTGCCAGTAGTATAGGAGGCAGTAACAATGAGCAGTTCTTC; cdr3_aa: CASSIGGSNNEQFF
d_call: .; clone_size: .; j_call: TRBJ1-1; v_call: TRBV2; cdr3_nt: TGTGCCACCAAAGTGGGGGCTTTCTTT; cdr3_aa: CATKVGAFF
d_call: .; clone_size: .; j_call: TRBJ2-2; v_call: TRBV2; cdr3_nt: TGTGCCAGCAGTTTAGCGGACCACTTAACCGGGGAGCTGTTTTTT; cdr3_aa: CASSLADHLTGELFF
d_call: .; clone_size: .; j_call: TRBJ2-2; v_call: TRBV4-1; cdr3_nt: TGCGCCAGCAGTCAAGAATGGTTAGTGAACACCGGGGAGCTGTTTTTT; cdr3_aa: CASSQEWLVNTGELFF
d_call: TRBD1; clone_size: .; j_call: TRBJ2-5; v_call: TRBV2; cdr3_nt: TGTGCCAGCAAGGCAGGGGTGGGCAGGGGGCTACAAGAGACCCAGTACTTC; cdr3_aa: CASKAGVGRGLQETQYF
d_call: .; clone_size: once; j_call: TRBJ2-5; v_call: TRBV5-6; cdr3_nt: TGTGCCAGCAGCCCCGGAAGCGACAGGCCGTACCAAGAGACCCAGTACTTC; cdr3_aa: CASSPGSDRPYQETQYF
d_call: .; clone_size: .; j_call: TRBJ1-1; v_call: TRBV4-1; cdr3_nt: TGCGCCAGCAGCCAAGTGCTGCAGAACACTGAAGCTTTCTTT; cdr3_aa: CASSQVLQNTEAFF
d_call: TRBD2; clone_size: .; j_call: TRBJ2-1; v_call: TRBV6-5; cdr3_nt: TGTGCCAGCGGGGCGGGGGGGGACAATGAGCAGTTCTTC; cdr3_aa: CASGAGGDNEQFF
d_call: .; clone_size: .; j_call: TRBJ2-4; v_call: TRBV2; cdr3_nt: TGTGCCAGCAGTGAAGTAGGGGACATTCAGTACTTC; cdr3_aa: CASSEVGDIQYF
d_call: .; clone_size: .; j_call: TRBJ2-7; v_call: TRBV27; cdr3_nt: TGTGCCAGCAGTTCACCCTACGAGCAGTACTTC; cdr3_aa: CASSSPYEQYF
d_call: .; clone_size: .; j_call: TRBJ2-1; v_call: TRBV4-1; cdr3_nt: TGCGCCAGCAACCAAGATAACTACAAGACCTACAATGAGCAGTTCTTC; cdr3_aa: CASNQDNYKTYNEQFF
d_call: .; clone_size: .; j_call: TRBJ2-7; v_call: TRBV6-1; cdr3_nt: TGTGCCAGCAGTATCGGGTTCTCGGACGAGCAGTACTTC; cdr3_aa: CASSIGFSDEQYF
d_call: TRBD1; clone_size: .; j_call: TRBJ2-7; v_call: TRBV6-5; cdr3_nt: TGTGCCACTTCGACCGGGACAGGCTCCTACGAGCAGTACTTC; cdr3_aa: CATSTGTGSYEQYF
d_call: .; clone_size: .; j_call: TRBJ1-2; v_call: TRBV28; cdr3_nt: TGTGCCAGCAGTTTACGACTGACTCACTATGGCTACACCTTC; cdr3_aa: CASSLRLTHYGYTF
d_call: TRBD1; clone_size: .; j_call: TRBJ1-4; v_call: TRBV7-6; cdr3_nt: TGTGCCAGCAGCAAGAACAGGGGGTGGGGTGAAAAACTGTTTTTT; cdr3_aa: CASSKNRGWGEKLFF
d_call: TRBD1; clone_size: .; j_call: TRBJ1-2; v_call: TRBV4-1; cdr3_nt: TGCGCCAGCAGCCAAGAAGTTAGGGGGCAGTCCTATGGCTACACCTTC; cdr3_aa: CASSQEVRGQSYGYTF
d_call: .; clone_size: .; j_call: TRBJ2-7; v_call: TRBV27; cdr3_nt: TGTGCCAGCAGTGCAACAGGACTGACCTACGAGCAGTACTTC; cdr3_aa: CASSATGLTYEQYF
d_call: .; clone_size: .; j_call: TRBJ2-3; v_call: TRBV7-6; cdr3_nt: TGTGCCAGCAGCTTAGTCATTGGGGGACCCTCTAGCACAGATACGCAGTATTTT; cdr3_aa: CASSLVIGGPSSTDTQYF
d_call: .; clone_size: once; j_call: TRBJ2-5; v_call: TRBV7-7; cdr3_nt: TGTGCCAGCAGCCTTAACCTAGGCCGGGATACCCAGTACTTC; cdr3_aa: CASSLNLGRDTQYF
d_call: .; clone_size: .; j_call: TRBJ2-3; v_call: TRBV9; cdr3_nt: TGTGCCAGCAGCCCTGATGCCCGACGCACGCCAGATACGCAGTATTTT; cdr3_aa: CASSPDARRTPDTQYF
d_call: TRBD2; clone_size: few; j_call: TRBJ2-7; v_call: TRBV4-1; cdr3_nt: TGCGCCAGCAGCCTGGCCCTGGGGAGGGGCGAACACGAGCAGTACTTC; cdr3_aa: CASSLALGRGEHEQYF
d_call: .; clone_size: .; j_call: TRBJ1-6; v_call: TRBV6-1; cdr3_nt: TGTGCCAGCACTCAAAGCGAAATTTCTGGTTCACCCCTCCACTTT; cdr3_aa: CASTQSEISGSPLHF
d_call: .; clone_size: .; j_call: TRBJ1-4; v_call: TRBV2; cdr3_nt: TGTGCCAGCAGTGCCATCCCGGGCACGAGTAATGAAAAACTGTTTTTT; cdr3_aa: CASSAIPGTSNEKLFF
d_call: TRBD1; clone_size: once; j_call: TRBJ2-3; v_call: TRBV11-2; cdr3_nt: TGTGCCAGCAGCTTAGAGACAGGGGTCATCCTGGATACGCAGTATTTT; cdr3_aa: CASSLETGVILDTQYF
d_call: TRBD1; clone_size: .; j_call: TRBJ2-1; v_call: TRBV25-1; cdr3_nt: TGTGCCAGCACAACAGGGGGACTCCAGGATGAGCAGTTCTTC; cdr3_aa: CASTTGGLQDEQFF
d_call: .; clone_size: .; j_call: TRBJ1-6; v_call: TRBV7-2; cdr3_nt: TGTGCCAGCAGCTTTCACGCGAGCTCCTATAATTCACCCCTCCACTTT; cdr3_aa: CASSFHASSYNSPLHF
d_call: TRBD1; clone_size: .; j_call: TRBJ2-7; v_call: TRBV7-9; cdr3_nt: TGTGCCAGCAGCTTTAACCACAGGGGGCGTTTATCCTACGAGCAGTACTTC; cdr3_aa: CASSFNHRGRLSYEQYF
d_call: TRBD2; clone_size: .; j_call: TRBJ2-2; v_call: TRBV19; cdr3_nt: TGTGCCAGTAGTATGACTAGCGGGGGGGCCTTGGGCACCGGGGAGCTGTTTTTT; cdr3_aa: CASSMTSGGALGTGELFF
d_call: .; clone_size: few; j_call: TRBJ2-1; v_call: TRBV11-1; cdr3_nt: TGTGCCAGCAGCTTAGGGTGGGATGAGCAGTTCTTC; cdr3_aa: CASSLGWDEQFF
d_call: TRBD1; clone_size: .; j_call: TRBJ2-3; v_call: TRBV10-2; cdr3_nt: TGCGCCCTTAGTTCCGGGACAGGGGGCACAGATACGCAGTATTTT; cdr3_aa: CALSSGTGGTDTQYF
d_call: .; clone_size: .; j_call: TRBJ1-2; v_call: TRBV18; cdr3_nt: TGTGCCAGCTCACCACGGGGGGACGGAGACTTGTATGGCTACACCTTC; cdr3_aa: CASSPRGDGDLYGYTF
d_call: TRBD2; clone_size: .; j_call: TRBJ2-1; v_call: TRBV11-2; cdr3_nt: TGTGCCAGCAGCGGGGGACTAGCGGGGTCTCTCAGGGGGCAGTTCTTC; cdr3_aa: CASSGGLAGSLRGQFF
d_call: .; clone_size: .; j_call: TRBJ2-5; v_call: TRBV9; cdr3_nt: TGTGCCAGCAGCGGGCCGGACGGTCAAGAGACCCAGTACTTC; cdr3_aa: CASSGPDGQETQYF
d_call: .; clone_size: .; j_call: TRBJ2-7; v_call: TRBV4-1; cdr3_nt: TGCGCCAGCAGCCAAGTACCGGTAAGCTCCTACGAGCAGTACTTC; cdr3_aa: CASSQVPVSSYEQYF
d_call: .; clone_size: .; j_call: TRBJ2-3; v_call: TRBV10-1; cdr3_nt: TGCGCCAGCAGTGAGACTGCGGAACTTAGCACAGATACGCAGTATTTT; cdr3_aa: CASSETAELSTDTQYF
d_call: TRBD1; clone_size: .; j_call: TRBJ2-2; v_call: TRBV5-1; cdr3_nt: TGCGCCAGCAGCTTGGTTGACAGGGGGAACACCGGGGAGCTGTTTTTT; cdr3_aa: CASSLVDRGNTGELFF
d_call: .; clone_size: .; j_call: TRBJ2-5; v_call: TRBV20-1; cdr3_nt: TGCAGTGCCCCCCAATCCGAGACCCAGTACTTC; cdr3_aa: CSAPQSETQYF
d_call: TRBD1; clone_size: .; j_call: TRBJ1-4; v_call: TRBV6-5; cdr3_nt: TGTGCCAGCAGTTATTCAGGGGGAAATGAAAAACTGTTTTTT; cdr3_aa: CASSYSGGNEKLFF
d_call: .; clone_size: few; j_call: TRBJ2-2; v_call: TRBV7-9; cdr3_nt: TGTGCCAGCACCCGGGACATCGGGGAGCTGTTTTTT; cdr3_aa: CASTRDIGELFF
d_call: .; clone_size: few; j_call: TRBJ1-3; v_call: TRBV7-6; cdr3_nt: TGTGCCAGCAGCTCAGGGTTCTCTGGAAACACCATATATTTT; cdr3_aa: CASSSGFSGNTIYF
d_call: TRBD1; clone_size: .; j_call: TRBJ1-2; v_call: TRBV6-6; cdr3_nt: TGTGCCAGCAGTGCCGGGACAGGGGGCCTTTTTGGCTACACCTTC; cdr3_aa: CASSAGTGGLFGYTF